This T cell receptor (beta chain) was observed in a study of cytomegalovirus exposure and HLA in healthy donors. Overall study: Within the Caucasian-associated ancestry cluster were 81% of the 350 to 400 genotyped donors. Study observations and caveats: TRBV6-2, TRBV6-3 and some other V segments were excluded as indistinguishable. Confirmation in vitro established that three CMV-associated chains were specific for CMV antigens.

60 Vbeta and 13 Jbeta primers were used in PCR. Generated by immunoSEQ multiplex PCR, the TCRdb table keeps only in-frame clones and is missing some. The sample consists of about 240,000 clones, 78% of them appearing once. The CDR3 spans 13 residues. The V and J ends lost 8 bases and 4 bases, in that order; junction bases with no gene match: 8. Germline V CDR1 and CDR2: MDHEN, SYDVKM. Notes on this clone: The target antigen is unknown.

The sequence was collected from a boy between 5 and 17 years old in good health and CMV-seronegative. J is TRBJ2-7 and V is TRBV28, with 7 bases identical to TRBD1. What was sequenced was PBMCs. The CDR3 DNA reads TGTGCCAGCGTGTCAGGGGGTGGTTACGAGCAGTACTTC. This codes for CASVSGGGYEQYF.